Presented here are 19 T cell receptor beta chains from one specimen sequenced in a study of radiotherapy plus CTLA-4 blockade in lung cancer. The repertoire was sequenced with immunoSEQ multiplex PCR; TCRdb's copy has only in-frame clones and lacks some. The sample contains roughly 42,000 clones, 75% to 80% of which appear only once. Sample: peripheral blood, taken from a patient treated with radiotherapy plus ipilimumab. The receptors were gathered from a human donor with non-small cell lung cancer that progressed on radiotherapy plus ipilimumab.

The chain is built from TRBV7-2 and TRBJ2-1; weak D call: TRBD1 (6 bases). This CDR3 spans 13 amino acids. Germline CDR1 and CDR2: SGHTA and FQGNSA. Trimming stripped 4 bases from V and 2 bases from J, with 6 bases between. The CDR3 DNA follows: TGTGCCAGCAGCTGGACAGCCTACAATGAGCAGTTCTTC. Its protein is CASSWTAYNEQFF.

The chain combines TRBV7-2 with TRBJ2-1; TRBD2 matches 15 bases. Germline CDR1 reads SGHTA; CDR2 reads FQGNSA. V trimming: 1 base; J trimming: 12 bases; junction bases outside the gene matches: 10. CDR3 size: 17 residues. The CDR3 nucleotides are TGTGCCAGCAGCTTAGAGGTCCGGACTAGCGGGGGGGCCTGGCAGTTCTTC. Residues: CASSLEVRTSGGAWQFF.

CDR3 residues: CASSMASAGNQPQHF. Here the CDR3 DNA reads TGTGCCAGTAGTATGGCCTCGGCGGGCAATCAGCCCCAGCATTTT. The chain uses TRBV19 and TRBJ1-5, with D unclear. The ends were cut back, 3 bases at V and 2 bases at J, with 11 bases in the middle. There are 15 residues in the CDR3. Germline assignment: CDR1 LNHDA and CDR2 SQIVND (reference sequence).

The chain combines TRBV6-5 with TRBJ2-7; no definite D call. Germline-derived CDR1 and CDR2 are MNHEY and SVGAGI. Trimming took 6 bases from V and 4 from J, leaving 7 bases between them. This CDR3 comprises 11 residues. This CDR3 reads CASSLQYEQYF. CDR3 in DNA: TGTGCCAGCAGCCTACAGTACGAGCAGTACTTC.

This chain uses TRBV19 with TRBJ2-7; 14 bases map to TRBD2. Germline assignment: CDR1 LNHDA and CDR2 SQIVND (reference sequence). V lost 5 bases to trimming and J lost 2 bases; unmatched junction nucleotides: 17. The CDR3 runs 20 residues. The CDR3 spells CASSSTPGTSGGPSPYEQYF. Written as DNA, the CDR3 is TGTGCCAGTAGTTCTACCCCCGGGACTAGCGGGGGCCCCTCCCCCTACGAGCAGTACTTC.

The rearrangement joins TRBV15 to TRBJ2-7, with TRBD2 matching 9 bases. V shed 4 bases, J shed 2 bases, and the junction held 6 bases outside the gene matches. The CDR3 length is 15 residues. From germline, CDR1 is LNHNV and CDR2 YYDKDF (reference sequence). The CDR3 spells CATSTDSGGTYEQYF. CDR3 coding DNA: TGTGCCACCAGCACCGATAGCGGGGGTACCTACGAGCAGTACTTC.

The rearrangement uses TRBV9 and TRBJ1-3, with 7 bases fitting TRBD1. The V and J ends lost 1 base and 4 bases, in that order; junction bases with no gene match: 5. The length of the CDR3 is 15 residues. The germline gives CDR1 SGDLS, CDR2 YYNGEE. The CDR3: CASSVTQGTGNTIYF. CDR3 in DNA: TGTGCCAGCAGCGTAACACAGGGGACCGGAAACACCATATATTTT. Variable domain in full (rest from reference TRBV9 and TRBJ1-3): DSGVTQTPKHLITATGQRVTLRCSPRSGDLSVYWYQQSLDQGLQFLIQYYNGEERAKGNILERFSAQQFPDLHSELNLSSLELGDSALYFCASSVTQGTGNTIYFGEGSWLTVV.

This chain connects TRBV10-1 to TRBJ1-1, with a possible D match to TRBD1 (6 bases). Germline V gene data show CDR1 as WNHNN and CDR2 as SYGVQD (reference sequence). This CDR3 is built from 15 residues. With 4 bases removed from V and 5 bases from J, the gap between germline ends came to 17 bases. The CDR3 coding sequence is TGCGCCAGCAGTGGGCCGGGGGGCCCTGGGACTGAAGCTTTCTTT. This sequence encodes CASSGPGGPGTEAFF.

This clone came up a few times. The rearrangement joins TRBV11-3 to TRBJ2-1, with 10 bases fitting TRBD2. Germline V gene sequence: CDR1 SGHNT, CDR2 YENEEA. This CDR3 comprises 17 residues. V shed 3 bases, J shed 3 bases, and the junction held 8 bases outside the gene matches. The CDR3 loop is CASSFYHVAGGYNEQFF. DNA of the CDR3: TGTGCCAGCAGCTTTTACCACGTAGCGGGGGGCTACAATGAGCAGTTCTTC.

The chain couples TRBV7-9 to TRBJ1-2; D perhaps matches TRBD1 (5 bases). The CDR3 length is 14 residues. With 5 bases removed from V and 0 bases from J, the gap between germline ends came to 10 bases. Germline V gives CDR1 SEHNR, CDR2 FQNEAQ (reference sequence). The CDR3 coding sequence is TGTGCCAGCAGCAGGGGCAGAGCTAACTATGGCTACACCTTC. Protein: CASSRGRANYGYTF. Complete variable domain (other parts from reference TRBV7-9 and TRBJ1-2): DTGVSQNPRHKITKRGQNVTFRCDPISEHNRLYWYRQTLGQGPEFLTYFQNEAQLEKSRLLSDRFSAERPKGSFSTLEIQRTEQGDSAMYLCASSRGRANYGYTFGSGTRLTVV.

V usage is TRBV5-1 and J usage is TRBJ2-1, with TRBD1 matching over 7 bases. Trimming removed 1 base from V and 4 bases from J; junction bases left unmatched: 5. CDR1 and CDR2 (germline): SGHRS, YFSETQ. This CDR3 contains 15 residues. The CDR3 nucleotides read TGCGCCAGCAGCTTGACAGGGGCCCCTTACAATGAGCAGTTCTTC. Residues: CASSLTGAPYNEQFF.

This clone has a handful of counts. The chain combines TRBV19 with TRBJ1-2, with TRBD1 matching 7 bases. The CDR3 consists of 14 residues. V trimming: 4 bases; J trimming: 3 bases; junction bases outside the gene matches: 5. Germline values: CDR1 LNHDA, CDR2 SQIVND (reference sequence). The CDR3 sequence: CASSTHRGDYGYTF. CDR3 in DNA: TGTGCCAGTAGTACCCACAGGGGCGACTATGGCTACACCTTC. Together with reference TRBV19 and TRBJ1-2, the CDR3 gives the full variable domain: DGGITQSPKYLFRKEGQNVTLSCEQNLNHDAMYWYRQDPGQGLRLIYYSQIVNDFQKGDIAEGYSVSREKKESFPLTVTSAQKNPTAFYLCASSTHRGDYGYTFGSGTRLTVV.

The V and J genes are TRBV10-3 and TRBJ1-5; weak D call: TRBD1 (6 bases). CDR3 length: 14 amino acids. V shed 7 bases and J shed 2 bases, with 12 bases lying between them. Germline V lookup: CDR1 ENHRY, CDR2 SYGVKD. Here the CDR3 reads CAIKPGVGNQPQHF. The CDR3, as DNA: TGTGCCATCAAACCAGGGGTTGGCAATCAGCCCCAGCATTTT.

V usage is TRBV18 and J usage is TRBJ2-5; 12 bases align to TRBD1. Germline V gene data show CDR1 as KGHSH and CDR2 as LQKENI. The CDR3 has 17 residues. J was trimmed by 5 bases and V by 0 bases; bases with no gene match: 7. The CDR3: CASSPPSGTGGGETQYF. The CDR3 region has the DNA TGTGCCAGCTCACCACCATCGGGGACAGGGGGCGGGGAGACCCAGTACTTC.

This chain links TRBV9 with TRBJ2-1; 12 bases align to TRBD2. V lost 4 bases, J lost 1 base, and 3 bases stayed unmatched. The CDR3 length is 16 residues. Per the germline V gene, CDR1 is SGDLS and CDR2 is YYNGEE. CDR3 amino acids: CASSSLAGGSYNEQFF. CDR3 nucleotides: TGTGCCAGCAGCTCGCTAGCGGGGGGGTCCTACAATGAGCAGTTCTTC.

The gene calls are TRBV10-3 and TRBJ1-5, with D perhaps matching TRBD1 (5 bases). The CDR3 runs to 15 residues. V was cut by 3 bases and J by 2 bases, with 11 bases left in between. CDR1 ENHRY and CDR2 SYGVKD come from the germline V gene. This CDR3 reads CAISEGREGNQPQHF. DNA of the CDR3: TGTGCCATCAGTGAAGGCAGGGAGGGCAATCAGCCCCAGCATTTT.

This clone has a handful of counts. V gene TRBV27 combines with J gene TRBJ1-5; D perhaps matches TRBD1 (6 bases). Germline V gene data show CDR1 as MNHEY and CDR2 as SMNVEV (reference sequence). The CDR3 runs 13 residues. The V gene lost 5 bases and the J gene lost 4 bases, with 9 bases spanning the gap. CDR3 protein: CASSDRRNQPQHF. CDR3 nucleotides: TGTGCCAGCAGTGACAGGAGGAATCAGCCCCAGCATTTT.

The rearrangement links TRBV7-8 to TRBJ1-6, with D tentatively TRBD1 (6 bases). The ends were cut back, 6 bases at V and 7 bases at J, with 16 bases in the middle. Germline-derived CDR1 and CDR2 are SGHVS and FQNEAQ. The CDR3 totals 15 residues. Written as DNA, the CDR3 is TGTGCCAGCAGTAATCGGGGACAAAAGAATTCACCCCTCCACTTT. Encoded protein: CASSNRGQKNSPLHF.

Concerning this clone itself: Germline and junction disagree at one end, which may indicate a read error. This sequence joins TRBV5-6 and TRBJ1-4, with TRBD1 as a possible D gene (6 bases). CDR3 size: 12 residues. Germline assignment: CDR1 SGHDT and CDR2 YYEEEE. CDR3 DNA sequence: TGTGCCAGCAGCTCGAATCCAGGGGTAGGAGACTTT. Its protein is CASSSNPGVGDF. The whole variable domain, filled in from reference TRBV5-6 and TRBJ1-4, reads DAGVTQSPTHLIKTRGQQVTLRCSPKSGHDTVSWYQQALGQGPQFIFQYYEEEERQRGNFPDRFSGHQFPNYSSELNVNALLLGDSALYLCASSSNPGVGDFGSGTQLSVL.